This T cell receptor (beta chain) was identified during a study of blood T cell repertoires in COVID-19. Overall study context: From the United States, Italy and Spain came samples of acute and convalescent COVID-19. Sources were T cells, B-cell-depleted T cells, or PBMCs; the material itself was cDNA or gDNA.

The repertoire was sequenced with immunoSEQ multiplex PCR; TCRdb's copy has only in-frame clones and lacks some. This sample has under 150,000 clones, with over 60% found just once. CDR1 LGHDT and CDR2 YNNKEL come from the germline V gene (reference sequence). CDR3 length: 13 amino acids. V gave up 4 bases and J gave up 7 bases; unmatched junction bases: 5. This receptor was obtained from a woman at least 80 years old with active or convalescent COVID-19. Sequencing used peripheral blood. The chain couples TRBV3-1 (or the pseudogene TRBV3-2) to TRBJ1-1; 8 bases are shared with TRBD1. The CDR3 coding sequence is TGTGCCAGCAGCCGAAACAGGGGGAGTGAAGCTTTCTTT. As protein: CASSRNRGSEAFF.